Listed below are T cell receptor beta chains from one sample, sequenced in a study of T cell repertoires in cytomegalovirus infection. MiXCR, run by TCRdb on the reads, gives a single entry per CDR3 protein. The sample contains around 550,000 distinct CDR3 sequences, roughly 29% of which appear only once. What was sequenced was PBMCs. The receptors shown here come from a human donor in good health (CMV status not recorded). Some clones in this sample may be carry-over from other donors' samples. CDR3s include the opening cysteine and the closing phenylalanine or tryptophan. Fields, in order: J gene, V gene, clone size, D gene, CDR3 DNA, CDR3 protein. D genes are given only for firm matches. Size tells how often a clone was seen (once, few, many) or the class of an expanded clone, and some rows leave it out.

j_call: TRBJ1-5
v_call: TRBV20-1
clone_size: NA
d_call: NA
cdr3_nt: TGCAGTGCTACAACTCCGGGCCCCCGCAATCAGCCCCAGCATTTT
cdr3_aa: CSATTPGPRNQPQHF

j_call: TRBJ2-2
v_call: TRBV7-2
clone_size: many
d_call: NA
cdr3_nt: TGTGCCAGCAGGAAGTGGCTGGAGATGGGGGAGCTGTTTTTT
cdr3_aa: CASRKWLEMGELFF

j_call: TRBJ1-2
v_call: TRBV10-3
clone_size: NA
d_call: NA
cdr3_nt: TGTGCCATGTCGGCTAACTATGGCTACACCTTC
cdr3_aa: CAMSANYGYTF

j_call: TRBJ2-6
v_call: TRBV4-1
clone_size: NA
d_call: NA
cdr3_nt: TGCGCCAGCAGCCAAGGTCAGTTCATCTCTGGGGCCAACGTCCTGACTTTC
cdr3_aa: CASSQGQFISGANVLTF

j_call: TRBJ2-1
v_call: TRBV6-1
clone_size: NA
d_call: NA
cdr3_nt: TGTGCCAGCAGTGATACTTGGAATGAGCAGTTCTTC
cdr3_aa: CASSDTWNEQFF

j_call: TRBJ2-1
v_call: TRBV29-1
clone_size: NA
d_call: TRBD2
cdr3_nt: TGCAGCGTTGTGGGACCCGGGAGGGAGCAGTTCTTC
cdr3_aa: CSVVGPGREQFF

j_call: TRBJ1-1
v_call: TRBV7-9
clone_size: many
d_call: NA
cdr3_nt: TGTGCCAGCAGCTTAGAAAGAGTGTTGGCTCATGAAGCTTTCTTT
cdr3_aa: CASSLERVLAHEAFF

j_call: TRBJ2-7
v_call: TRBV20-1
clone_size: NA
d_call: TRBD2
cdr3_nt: TGCAGTGCTTTCCCCCTGACTAGCGGGAGAGGTGAGCAGTACTTC
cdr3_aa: CSAFPLTSGRGEQYF

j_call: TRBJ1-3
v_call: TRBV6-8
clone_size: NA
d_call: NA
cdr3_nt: TGTGCCAGCAGCAGACAGGTGGCCCTAGGGGTCTCTGGAAACACCATATATTTT
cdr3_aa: CASSRQVALGVSGNTIYF

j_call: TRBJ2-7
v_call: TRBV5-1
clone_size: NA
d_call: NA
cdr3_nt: TGCGCCAGCAGCCAGGACAGTCTACCCTCCTACGAGCAGTACTTC
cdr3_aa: CASSQDSLPSYEQYF

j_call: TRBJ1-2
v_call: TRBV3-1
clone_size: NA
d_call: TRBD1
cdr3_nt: TGTGCCAGCAGCCAAGATGGCCAGGGGGTTATGTATGGCTACACCTTC
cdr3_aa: CASSQDGQGVMYGYTF

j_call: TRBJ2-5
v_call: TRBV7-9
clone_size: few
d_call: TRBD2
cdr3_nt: TGTGCCACTACGGGGGGGTCAGAGACCCAGTACTTC
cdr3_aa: CATTGGSETQYF

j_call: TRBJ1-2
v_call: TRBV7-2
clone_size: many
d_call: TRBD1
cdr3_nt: TGTGCCAGCAGCTTACCGGGACAGGCTGGCTACACCTTC
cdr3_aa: CASSLPGQAGYTF

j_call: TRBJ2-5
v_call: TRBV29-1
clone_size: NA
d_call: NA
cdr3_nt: TGCAGCGTTGAATCCGGGTTTACCCAGTACTTC
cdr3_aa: CSVESGFTQYF

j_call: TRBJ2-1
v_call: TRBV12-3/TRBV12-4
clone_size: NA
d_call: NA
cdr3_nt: TGTGCCAGCAGGACGACAGTTAACAATGAGCAGTTCTTC
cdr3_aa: CASRTTVNNEQFF

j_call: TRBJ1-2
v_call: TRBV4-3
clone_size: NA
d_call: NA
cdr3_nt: TGCGCCAGCAGCGCAGTTTTGACGGAGGATGGTGGCTACACCTTC
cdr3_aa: CASSAVLTEDGGYTF

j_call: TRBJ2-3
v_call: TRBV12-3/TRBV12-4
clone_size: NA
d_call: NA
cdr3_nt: TGTGCCAGCAGCCGACTGGGGGGCACAGATACGCAGTATTTT
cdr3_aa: CASSRLGGTDTQYF

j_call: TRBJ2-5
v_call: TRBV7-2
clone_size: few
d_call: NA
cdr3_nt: TGTGCCAGCAGCTTAGAGGTATTACAAGAGACCCAGTACTTC
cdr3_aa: CASSLEVLQETQYF

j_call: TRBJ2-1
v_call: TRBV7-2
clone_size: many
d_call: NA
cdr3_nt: TGTGCCAGCAGCTTCTCTTTTGCTGACGGCGAGCAGTTCTTC
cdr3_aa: CASSFSFADGEQFF

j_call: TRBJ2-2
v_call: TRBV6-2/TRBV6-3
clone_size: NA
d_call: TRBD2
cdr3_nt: TGTGCCAGCAGTCCAAGACTAGCGGGAGCCATGAACACCGGGGAGCTGTTTTTT
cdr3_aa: CASSPRLAGAMNTGELFF

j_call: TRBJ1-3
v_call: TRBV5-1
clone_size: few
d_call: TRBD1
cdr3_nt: TGCGCCAGCCAAGAGGGACAGCCGATCTCTGGAAACACCATATATTTT
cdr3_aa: CASQEGQPISGNTIYF

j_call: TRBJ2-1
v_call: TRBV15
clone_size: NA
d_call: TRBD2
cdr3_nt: TGTGCCACCAGCAGAGATGGGCTAGCGGCGAGCTCCTACAATGAGCAGTTCTTC
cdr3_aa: CATSRDGLAASSYNEQFF

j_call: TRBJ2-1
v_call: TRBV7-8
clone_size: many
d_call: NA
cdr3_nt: TGTGCCAGCAGCTTAGCGCTGACCATCCCCAATGAGCAGTTCTTC
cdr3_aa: CASSLALTIPNEQFF

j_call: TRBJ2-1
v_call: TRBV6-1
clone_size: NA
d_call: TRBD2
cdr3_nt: TGTGCCAGCAGTGAAACTAGCGGGACCTACAATGAGCAGTTCTTC
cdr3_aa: CASSETSGTYNEQFF

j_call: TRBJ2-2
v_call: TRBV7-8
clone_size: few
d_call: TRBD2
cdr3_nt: TGTGCCAGCAGCTTAGTCAATGTGCTAGCGGGAGACGGGGAGCTGTTTTTT
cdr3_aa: CASSLVNVLAGDGELFF

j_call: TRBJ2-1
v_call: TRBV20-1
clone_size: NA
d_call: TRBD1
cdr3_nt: TGCAGTGTAGGGACAGTATACAATGAGCAGTTCTTC
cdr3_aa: CSVGTVYNEQFF

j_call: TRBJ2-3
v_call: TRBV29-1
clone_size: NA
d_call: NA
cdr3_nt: TGCAGCGCAGCTGGAGGCGCCGGGTCAGATACGCAGTATTTT
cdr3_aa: CSAAGGAGSDTQYF

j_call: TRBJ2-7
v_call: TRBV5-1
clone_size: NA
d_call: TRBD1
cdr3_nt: TGCGCCAGCAGCCCCGGGACAGGGAGAGACGAGCAGTACTTC
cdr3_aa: CASSPGTGRDEQYF

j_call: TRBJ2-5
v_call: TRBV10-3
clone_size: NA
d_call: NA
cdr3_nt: TGTGCCATCAGTGAAATCTCGACTACCCAGGGGTTCCAGTACTTC
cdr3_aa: CAISEISTTQGFQYF

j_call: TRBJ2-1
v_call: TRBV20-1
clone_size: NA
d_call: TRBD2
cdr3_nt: TGCAGTGGGGTTGCTAGCGGGAGGGCGGGTGAGCAGTTCTTC
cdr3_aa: CSGVASGRAGEQFF

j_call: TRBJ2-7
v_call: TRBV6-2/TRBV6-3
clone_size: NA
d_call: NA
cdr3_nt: TGTGCCAGCAGTTACCCAAGTCTCTCCTACGAGCAGTACTTC
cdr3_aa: CASSYPSLSYEQYF

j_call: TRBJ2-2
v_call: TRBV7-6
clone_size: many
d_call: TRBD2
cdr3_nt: TGTGCCAGCAGCCGGGTCGCCGGGACTAGAGGCACCGGGGAGCTGTTTTTT
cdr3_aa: CASSRVAGTRGTGELFF

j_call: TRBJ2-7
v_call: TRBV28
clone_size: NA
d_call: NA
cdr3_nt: TGTGCCAGCAGTTTGAATGGATGGGGGGCAGCAATCGCCTACGAGCAGTACTTC
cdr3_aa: CASSLNGWGAAIAYEQYF

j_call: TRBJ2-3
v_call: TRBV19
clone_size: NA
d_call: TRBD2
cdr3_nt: TGTGCCAGTAACAAGCGGGAGGCCTCAGATACGCAGTATTTT
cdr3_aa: CASNKREASDTQYF

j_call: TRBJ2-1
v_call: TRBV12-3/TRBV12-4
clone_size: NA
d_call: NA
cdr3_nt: TGTGCCAGCACCCTCCGGGCAGGGATGGCCTACAATGAGCAGTTCTTC
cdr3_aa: CASTLRAGMAYNEQFF

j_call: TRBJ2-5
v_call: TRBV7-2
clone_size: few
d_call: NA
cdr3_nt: TGTGCCAGCAGCCCTGGAGCCACTCTCGTGGAGACCCAGTACTTC
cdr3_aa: CASSPGATLVETQYF

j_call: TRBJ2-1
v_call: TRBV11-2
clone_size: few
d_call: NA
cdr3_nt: TGTGCCAGCAGCTTTAACGTGGGGAGGAATGAGCAGTTCTTC
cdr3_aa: CASSFNVGRNEQFF

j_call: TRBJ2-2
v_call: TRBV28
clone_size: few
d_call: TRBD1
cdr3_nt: TGTGCCAGCAGTTTATCCCCGGGACAGGGGCTCACCGGGGAGCTGTTTTTT
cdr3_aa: CASSLSPGQGLTGELFF

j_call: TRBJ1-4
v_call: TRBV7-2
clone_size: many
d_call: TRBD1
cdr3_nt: TGTGCCAGCAGCTTAAGGGGGGACAGTTCAGAAAAACTGTTTTTT
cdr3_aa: CASSLRGDSSEKLFF

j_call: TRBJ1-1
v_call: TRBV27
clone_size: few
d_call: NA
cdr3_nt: TGTGCCAGCAGTGGAGGGGGTCCCACTGAAGCTTTCTTT
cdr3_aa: CASSGGGPTEAFF

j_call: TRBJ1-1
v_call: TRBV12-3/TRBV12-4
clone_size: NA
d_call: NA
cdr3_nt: TGTGCCAGCAGTGACACAGCGGGGGACACTGAAGCTTTCTTT
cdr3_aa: CASSDTAGDTEAFF

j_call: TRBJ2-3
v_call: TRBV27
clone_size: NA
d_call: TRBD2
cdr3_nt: TGTGCCAGCAGTAGGACTAGCGGGAGGGTTTTGACAGATACGCAGTATTTT
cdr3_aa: CASSRTSGRVLTDTQYF

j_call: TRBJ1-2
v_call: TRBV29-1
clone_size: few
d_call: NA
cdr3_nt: TGCAGCGTTGAAGGGCTTAACTATGGCTACACCTTC
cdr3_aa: CSVEGLNYGYTF

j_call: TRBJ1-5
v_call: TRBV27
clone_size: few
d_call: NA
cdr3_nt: TGTGCCACCAGCGGTCGAAGCAATCAGCCCCAGCATTTT
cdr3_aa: CATSGRSNQPQHF